The T cell receptor beta chain described here comes from a study of blood T cell repertoires in COVID-19. Study details: Specimens from acute and convalescent COVID-19 originated in the United States, Italy and Spain. T cells, B-cell-depleted T cells, or PBMCs supplied cDNA or gDNA.

The junction had 7 bases not matched to a gene; V was cut back by 5 bases and J by 7 bases. Germline V gives CDR1 SGHNT, CDR2 YYREEE (reference sequence). The CDR3 length is 15 residues. As originally analysed: Amplifying reference gene primers gave estimates of nucleated cell counts. Repertoires were generated with immunoSEQ multiplex PCR, while TCRdb's copy carries only in-frame clones and drops some. V, J and clone size reflect that table, while D and trimming were determined from the DNA. The profile shows about 200,000 clones, approximately 82% of them singletons. Participant ages covered roughly 18 to 89 years across 25 or so US areas.

The clonotype was recovered from a man aged 35 to 55 who had recovered from COVID-19. This sequence joins TRBV5-4 and TRBJ1-6; TRBD1 matches 9 bases. The sequencing sample was made of PBMCs or T cells enriched from blood (not recorded which). The CDR3 protein is CASRPGTGLNSPLHF. The CDR3 DNA sequence: TGTGCCAGCAGACCCGGGACAGGGTTGAATTCACCCCTCCACTTT.